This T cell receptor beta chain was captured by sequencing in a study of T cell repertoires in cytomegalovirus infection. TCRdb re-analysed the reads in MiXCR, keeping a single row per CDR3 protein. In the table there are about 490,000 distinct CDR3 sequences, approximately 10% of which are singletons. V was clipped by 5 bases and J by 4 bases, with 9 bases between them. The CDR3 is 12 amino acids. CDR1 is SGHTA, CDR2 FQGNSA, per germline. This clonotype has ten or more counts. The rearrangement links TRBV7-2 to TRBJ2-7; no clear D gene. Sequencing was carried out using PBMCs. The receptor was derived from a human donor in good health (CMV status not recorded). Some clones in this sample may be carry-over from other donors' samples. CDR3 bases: TGTGCCAGCAGCCCGGGCGAATACGAGCAGTACTTC. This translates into CASSPGEYEQYF.